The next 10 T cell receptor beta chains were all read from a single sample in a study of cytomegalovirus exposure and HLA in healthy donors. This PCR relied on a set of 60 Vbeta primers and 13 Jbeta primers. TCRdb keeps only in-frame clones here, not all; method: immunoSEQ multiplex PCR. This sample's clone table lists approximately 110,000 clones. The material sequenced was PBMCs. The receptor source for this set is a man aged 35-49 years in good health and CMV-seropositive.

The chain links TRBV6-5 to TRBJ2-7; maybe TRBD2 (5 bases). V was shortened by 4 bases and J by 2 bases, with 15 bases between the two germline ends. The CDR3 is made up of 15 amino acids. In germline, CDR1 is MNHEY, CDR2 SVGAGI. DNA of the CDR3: TGTGCCAGCAGTTCTGCGGGCCGGGGTGCCTACGAGCAGTACTTC. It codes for CASSSAGRGAYEQYF.

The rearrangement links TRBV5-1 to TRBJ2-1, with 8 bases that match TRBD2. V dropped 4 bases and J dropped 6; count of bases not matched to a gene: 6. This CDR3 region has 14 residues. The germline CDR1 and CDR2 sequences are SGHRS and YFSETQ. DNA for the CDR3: TGCGCCAGCAGCCCGGGGGGGACTACCAATGAGCAGTTCTTC. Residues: CASSPGGTTNEQFF.

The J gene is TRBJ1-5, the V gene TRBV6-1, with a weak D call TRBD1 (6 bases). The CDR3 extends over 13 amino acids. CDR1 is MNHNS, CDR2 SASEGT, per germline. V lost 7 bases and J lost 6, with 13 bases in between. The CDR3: CASIGQRVQPQHF. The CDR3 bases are TGTGCCAGCATCGGACAGAGGGTTCAGCCCCAGCATTTT.

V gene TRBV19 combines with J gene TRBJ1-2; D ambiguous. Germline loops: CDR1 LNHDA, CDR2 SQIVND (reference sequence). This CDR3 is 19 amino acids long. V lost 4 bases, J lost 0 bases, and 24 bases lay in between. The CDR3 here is CASSNSPGGFRGSNYGYTF. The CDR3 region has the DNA TGTGCCAGTAGTAATTCACCAGGAGGCTTCAGAGGGTCTAACTATGGCTACACCTTC.

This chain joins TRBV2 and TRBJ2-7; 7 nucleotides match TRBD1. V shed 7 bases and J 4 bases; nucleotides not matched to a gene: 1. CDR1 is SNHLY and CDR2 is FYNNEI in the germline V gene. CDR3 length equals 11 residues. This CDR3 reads CASTTGYEQYF. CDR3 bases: TGTGCCAGCACGACAGGGTACGAGCAGTACTTC.

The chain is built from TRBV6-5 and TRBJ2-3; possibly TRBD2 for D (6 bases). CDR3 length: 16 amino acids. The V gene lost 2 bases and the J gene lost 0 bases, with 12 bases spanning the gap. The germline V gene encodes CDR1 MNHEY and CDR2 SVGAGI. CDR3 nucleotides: TGTGCCAGCAGTTACATTGGGACTGACAGCACAGATACGCAGTATTTT. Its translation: CASSYIGTDSTDTQYF.

CDR3 nucleotide sequence: TGTGCCAGTCCGTCGGCAGGAAACACTGAAGCTTTCTTT. Its protein product is CASPSAGNTEAFF. This sequence joins TRBV19 and TRBJ1-1; no firm D call. Germline-derived CDR1 and CDR2 are LNHDA and SQIVND (reference sequence). This CDR3 region has 13 residues. V was cut by 8 bases and J by 2 bases, with 12 bases left in between.

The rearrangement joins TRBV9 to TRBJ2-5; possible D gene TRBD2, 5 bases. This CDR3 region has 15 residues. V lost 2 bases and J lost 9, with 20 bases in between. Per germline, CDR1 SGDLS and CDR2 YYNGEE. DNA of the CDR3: TGTGCCAGCAGCGTGAGCGGAAACCCCAATTCGGCCCAGTACTTC. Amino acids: CASSVSGNPNSAQYF. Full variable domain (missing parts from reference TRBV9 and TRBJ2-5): DSGVTQTPKHLITATGQRVTLRCSPRSGDLSVYWYQQSLDQGLQFLIQYYNGEERAKGNILERFSAQQFPDLHSELNLSSLELGDSALYFCASSVSGNPNSAQYFGPGTRLLVL.

The CDR3 DNA is TGTGCCAGCGTGGGGGGGGACTACAATGAGCAGTTCTTC. Its protein is CASVGGDYNEQFF. V is TRBV7-9 and J is TRBJ2-1; 7 nucleotides match TRBD2. V shed 8 bases and J 3 bases; nucleotides not matched to a gene: 4. CDR1 and CDR2 (germline): SEHNR, FQNEAQ (reference sequence). The CDR3 extends over 13 amino acids.

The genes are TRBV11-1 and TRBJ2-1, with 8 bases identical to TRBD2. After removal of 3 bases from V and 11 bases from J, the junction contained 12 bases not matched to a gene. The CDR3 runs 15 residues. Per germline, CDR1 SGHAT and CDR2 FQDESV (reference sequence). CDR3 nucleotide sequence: TGTGCCAGCAGCTTTTCTAGCGGGTCCCAAGTCAAGCAGTTCTTC. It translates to CASSFSSGSQVKQFF.